This T cell receptor (beta chain) was recorded in a study of circulating CD8 cells and anti-PD-1 response in melanoma. Using approximately 15 ng of total RNA, TCR libraries were made with the QIAseq Immune Repertoire TCR panel. TCRdb ran MiXCR on the reads and lists one entry per CDR3 protein. The table lists some 1,300 distinct CDR3 sequences, around 7.6% of them singletons. Germline assignment: CDR1 SQVTM and CDR2 ANQGSEA. The CDR3 extends over 16 amino acids. The V end lost 0 bases, the J end lost 1 base, and 12 bases lay between the germline ends. Live CD3+CD8+TCRalphabeta+ cells were sorted into four subsets by PD-1 and/or TIGIT. By proportion, this clonotype is medium-sized (0.01 to 0.1%).

The material sequenced was CD8+ T cells from PBMCs, taken at baseline or after one month of anti-PD-1 therapy (not recorded which). The rearrangement uses TRBV29-1 and TRBJ2-2; D remains unclear. The clonotype was recovered from a human donor with melanoma. Here the CDR3 reads CSVEDGTKLNTGELFF. In DNA form, the CDR3 reads TGCAGCGTTGAAGATGGAACGAAATTGAACACCGGGGAGCTGTTTTTT.